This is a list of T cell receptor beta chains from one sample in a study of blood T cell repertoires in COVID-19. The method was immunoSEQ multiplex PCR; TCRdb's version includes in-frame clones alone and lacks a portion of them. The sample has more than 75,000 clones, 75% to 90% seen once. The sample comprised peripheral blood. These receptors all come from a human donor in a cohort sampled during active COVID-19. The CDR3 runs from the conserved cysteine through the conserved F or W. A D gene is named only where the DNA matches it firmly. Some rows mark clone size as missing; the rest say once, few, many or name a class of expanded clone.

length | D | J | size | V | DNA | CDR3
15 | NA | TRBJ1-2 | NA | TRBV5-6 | TGTGCCAGCAGCTTTCCGGGACACCTTCCCTATGGCTACACCTTC | CASSFPGHLPYGYTF
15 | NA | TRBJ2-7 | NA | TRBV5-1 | TGCGCCAGCAGCTTCGGGACATCGGACTCCTACGAGCAGTACTTC | CASSFGTSDSYEQYF
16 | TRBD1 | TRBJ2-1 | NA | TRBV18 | TGTGCCAGCTCACCCGGGGACAGGGGATACGACAATGAGCAGTTCTTC | CASSPGDRGYDNEQFF
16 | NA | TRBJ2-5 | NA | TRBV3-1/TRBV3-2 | TGTGCCAGCAGCCCCCGAGGTCGCACGCTGCAAGAGACCCAGTACTTC | CASSPRGRTLQETQYF
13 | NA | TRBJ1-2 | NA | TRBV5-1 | TGCGCCAGCGGCGTGCAGGCCGACTATGGCTACACCTTC | CASGVQADYGYTF
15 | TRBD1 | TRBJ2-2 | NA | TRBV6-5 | TGTGCCAGAAGAGGGACAGCCCGGAACACCGGGGAGCTGTTTTTT | CARRGTARNTGELFF
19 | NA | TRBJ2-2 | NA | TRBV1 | TGCACCAGCAGCCACGGCCCCTGGACTGGCGGGGGGGGGACCGGGGAGCTGTTTTTT | CTSSHGPWTGGGGTGELFF
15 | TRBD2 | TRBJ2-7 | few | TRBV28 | TGTGCCAGCAGCCAGGGGCGGGGGGGAACCTACGAGCAGTACTTC | CASSQGRGGTYEQYF
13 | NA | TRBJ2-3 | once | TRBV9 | TGTGCCAGCAGCAAGACTTACACAGATACGCAGTATTTT | CASSKTYTDTQYF
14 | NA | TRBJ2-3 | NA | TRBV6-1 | TGTGCCAGCAGTGAAGGGAGGGGAGGGGGGACGCAGTATTTT | CASSEGRGGGTQYF
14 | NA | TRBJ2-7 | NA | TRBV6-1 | TGTGCCAGCAGTGAGGGCAGTTTGAGAAACGAGCAGTACTTC | CASSEGSLRNEQYF
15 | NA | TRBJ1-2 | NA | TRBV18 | TGTGCCAGCGCTAACCGGGACACCCGACGGTATGGCTACACCTTC | CASANRDTRRYGYTF
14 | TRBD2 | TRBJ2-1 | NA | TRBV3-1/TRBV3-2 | TGTGCCAGCCGGACTAGCGGGGGGAACAATGAGCAGTTCTTC | CASRTSGGNNEQFF
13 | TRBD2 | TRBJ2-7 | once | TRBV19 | TGTGCCAGTAGTATTTACGGGGGGGCTGGGCAGTACTTC | CASSIYGGAGQYF
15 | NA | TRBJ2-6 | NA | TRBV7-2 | TGTGCCAGCAGCCGCGGAAGCTCTGGGGCCAACGTCTTGACTTTC | CASSRGSSGANVLTF
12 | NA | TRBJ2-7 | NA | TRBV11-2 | TGTGCCAGCAGCCCTCTAGCAACCGAGCAGTACTTC | CASSPLATEQYF
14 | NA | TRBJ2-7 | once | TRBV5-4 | TGTGCCAGCAGCTTGGATGGTAGCAGCTACGAGCAGTACTTC | CASSLDGSSYEQYF
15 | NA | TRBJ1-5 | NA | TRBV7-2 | TGTGCCAGCAGCTTAATGGGACACCTTAATCAGCCCCAGCATTTT | CASSLMGHLNQPQHF
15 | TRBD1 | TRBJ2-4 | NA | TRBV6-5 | TGTGCCAGCAGTTACAGGGAGACAGGGTGGAGCATTCAGTACTTC | CASSYRETGWSIQYF
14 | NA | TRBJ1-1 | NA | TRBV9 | TGTGCCAGCAACGGGGGTGGGGCGGGTACTGAAGCTTTCTTT | CASNGGGAGTEAFF
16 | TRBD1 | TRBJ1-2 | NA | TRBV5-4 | TGTGCCAGCAGCTTGGCCGTCATAGGACAGGGTTATGGCTACACCTTC | CASSLAVIGQGYGYTF
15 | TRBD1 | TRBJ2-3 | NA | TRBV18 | TGTGCCAGCTCATATTCACAGGGGGCGGCAGATACGCAGTATTTT | CASSYSQGAADTQYF
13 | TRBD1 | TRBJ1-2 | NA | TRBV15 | TGTGCCACCAGCGCCCGGACAGGGCAGGGCTACACCTTC | CATSARTGQGYTF
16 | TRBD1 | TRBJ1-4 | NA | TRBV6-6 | TGTGCCAGCAGTTACCCAACCGGGACAGGGGGGGAAAAACTGTTTTTT | CASSYPTGTGGEKLFF
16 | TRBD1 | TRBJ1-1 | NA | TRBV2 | TGTGCCAGCAGTTCGAGGCCGGGACAGTTGAACACTGAAGCTTTCTTT | CASSSRPGQLNTEAFF
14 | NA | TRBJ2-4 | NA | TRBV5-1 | TGCGCCAGCAGCTTGGGCAGGGAGGAAAACATTCAGTACTTC | CASSLGREENIQYF
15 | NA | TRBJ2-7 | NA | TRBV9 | TGTGCCAGCAGCGTAGTCCCCACAGCCTCCTACGAGCAGTACTTC | CASSVVPTASYEQYF
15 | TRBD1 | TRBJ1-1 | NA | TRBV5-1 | TGCGCCAGCAGCCTCCGGACAGGGTCTGACACTGAAGCTTTCTTT | CASSLRTGSDTEAFF
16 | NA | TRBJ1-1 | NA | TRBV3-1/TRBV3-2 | TGTGCCAGCAGCCAAGGGGTGGGCGCAGGGAGGAGTGAAGCTTTCTTT | CASSQGVGAGRSEAFF
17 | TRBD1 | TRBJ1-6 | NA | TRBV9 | TGTGCCAGCAGCGCGGGACAGCTACGCTCCTATAATTCACCCCTCCACTTT | CASSAGQLRSYNSPLHF
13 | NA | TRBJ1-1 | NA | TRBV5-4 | TGTGCCAGCAGCCCCCGGCGCGGGTCTGAAGCTTTCTTT | CASSPRRGSEAFF
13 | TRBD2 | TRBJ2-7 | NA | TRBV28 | TGTGCCAGCAGTTTGGGGGAGGGCTACGAGCAGTACTTC | CASSLGEGYEQYF
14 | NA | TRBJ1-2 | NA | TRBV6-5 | TGTGCCAGCGGGTTTATGGGGCAGAGTTATGGCTACACCTTC | CASGFMGQSYGYTF
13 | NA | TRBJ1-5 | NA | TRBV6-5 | TGTGCCAGCAGAACAAAGGGGAATCAGCCCCAGCATTTT | CASRTKGNQPQHF
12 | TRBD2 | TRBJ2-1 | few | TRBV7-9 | TGTATCGGCGGGGGTATTTACAATGAGCAGTTCTTC | CIGGGIYNEQFF
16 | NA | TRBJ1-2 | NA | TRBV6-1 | TGTGCCAGCAGTGAATCGGCCACGTACAGGGATTGGAGCTACACCTTC | CASSESATYRDWSYTF
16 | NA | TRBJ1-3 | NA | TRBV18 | TGTGCCAGCTCATTTACCCAGGGGATCTCTGGAAACACCATATATTTT | CASSFTQGISGNTIYF
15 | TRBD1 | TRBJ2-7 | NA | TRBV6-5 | TGTGCCAGCATGCGTCAACGACAGGGAACCTACGAGCAGTACTTC | CASMRQRQGTYEQYF
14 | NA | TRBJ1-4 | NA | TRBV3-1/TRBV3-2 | TGTGCCAGCAGCCAACCCGGACGGGGGGGAAAACTGTTTTTT | CASSQPGRGGKLFF
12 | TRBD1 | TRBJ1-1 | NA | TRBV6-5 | TGTGCCAGCAACCAGCAGGGGGGTTTAGCTTTCTTT | CASNQQGGLAFF
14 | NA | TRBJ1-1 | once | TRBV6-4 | TGTGCCAGCATTCCCGGGGTCCAGAACACTGAAGCTTTCTTT | CASIPGVQNTEAFF
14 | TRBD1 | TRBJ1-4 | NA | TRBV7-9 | TGTGCCAGCAGCATAGGGACAGGGGATGAAAAACTGTTTTTT | CASSIGTGDEKLFF
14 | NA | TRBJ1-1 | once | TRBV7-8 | TGTGCCAGCAGCTTAATTCAGGGCCGAACTGAAGCTTTCTTT | CASSLIQGRTEAFF
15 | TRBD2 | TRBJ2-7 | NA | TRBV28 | TGTGCCAGCAGTTTAAATGGACTAGCGGACTACGAGCAGTACTTC | CASSLNGLADYEQYF
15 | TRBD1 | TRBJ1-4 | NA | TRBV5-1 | TGCGCCAGCAGCGCGCAGGGGGCAGTTAATGAAAAACTGTTTTTT | CASSAQGAVNEKLFF
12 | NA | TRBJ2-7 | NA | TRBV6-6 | TGTGCCAGCAGTCACGTCAGGGACGAGCAGTACTTC | CASSHVRDEQYF
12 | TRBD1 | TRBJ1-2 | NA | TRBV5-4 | TGTGCCAGCAGCCGAGGGACAGATGGCTACACCTTC | CASSRGTDGYTF
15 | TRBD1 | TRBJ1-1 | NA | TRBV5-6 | TGTGCCAGCAGCCCAGGACAGGGGGCTGACACTGAAGCTTTCTTT | CASSPGQGADTEAFF
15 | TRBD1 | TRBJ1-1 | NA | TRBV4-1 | TGCGCCAGCAGCCCCGGACAGGGCTTTCTCACTGAAGCTTTCTTT | CASSPGQGFLTEAFF
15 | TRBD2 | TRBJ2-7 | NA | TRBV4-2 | TGTGCCAGCAGCCAAGAAATTAGCGGGGGCGGTGGGCAGTACTTC | CASSQEISGGGGQYF
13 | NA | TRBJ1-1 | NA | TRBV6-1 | TGTGCCAGCAGTGAACCAGGGAACACTGAAGCTTTCTTT | CASSEPGNTEAFF
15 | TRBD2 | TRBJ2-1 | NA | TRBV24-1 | TGTGCCACCAGTGATCCAGGACTAGCGGCGGATGAGCAGTTCTTC | CATSDPGLAADEQFF
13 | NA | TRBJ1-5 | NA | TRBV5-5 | TGTGCCAGCAGCTTGGCCGGGGATCAGCCCCAGCATTTT | CASSLAGDQPQHF
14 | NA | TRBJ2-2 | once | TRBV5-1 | TGCGCCAGCACCCGTTTAGAGAACACCGGGGAGCTGTTTTTT | CASTRLENTGELFF
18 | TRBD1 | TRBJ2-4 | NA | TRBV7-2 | TGTGCCAGCAGCTTAGTGTCGTCGGGACAGGGAGCCAAAAACATTCAGTACTTC | CASSLVSSGQGAKNIQYF
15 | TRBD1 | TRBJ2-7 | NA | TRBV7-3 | TGTGCCAGCAGTATAACAGGGGGGATCGCCTACGAGCAGTACTTC | CASSITGGIAYEQYF
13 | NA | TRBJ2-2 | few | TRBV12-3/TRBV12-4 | TGTGCCAGCAGTTTATTGGAGTCCGGGGAGCTGTTTTTT | CASSLLESGELFF